These 24 T cell receptor beta chains originate from one sample sequenced in a study of early T cells in non-severe SARS-CoV-2 infection. TCRdb itself ran the 5' RACE reads through MiXCR, one entry per CDR3 protein. The table has some 71,000 distinct CDR3 sequences, roughly a tenth seen once. Sample: whole blood. Receptor source: an adult who was a healthcare worker with PCR-confirmed SARS-CoV-2 infection or an uninfected control (not recorded which).

The chain recombines TRBV6-2 or TRBV6-3 with TRBJ2-3, with 10 bases matching TRBD2. Germline CDR1 is MNHEY and CDR2 is SVGEGT. J gave up 2 bases and V 6 bases, and 8 bases lay outside the gene matches. The CDR3 contains 16 residues. Here the CDR3 reads CASRGWTSGTTDTQYF. For the CDR3, the DNA is TGTGCCAGCAGGGGATGGACTAGCGGCACCACAGATACGCAGTATTTT.

This clonotype was found a few times. The J gene is TRBJ1-1, the V gene TRBV6-6; D is unclear. The germline CDR1 and CDR2 sequences are MNHNY and SVGAGI (reference sequence). This CDR3 has 13 residues. V was trimmed by 5 bases and J by 1 base, leaving 8 bases between them. The CDR3 DNA is TGTGCCAGCAGTGCTCTTGGGAACACTGAAGCTTTCTTT. Amino acid sequence: CASSALGNTEAFF.

This clonotype occurred many times. J is TRBJ2-5 and V is TRBV20-1; 7 bases agree with TRBD1. The CDR3 has 13 residues. Germline V gene data show CDR1 as DFQATT and CDR2 as SNEGSKA (reference sequence). J lost 5 bases, V lost 2 bases, and 5 bases had no gene match. The chain's CDR3 is CSARSGQEETQYF. Written as DNA, the CDR3 is TGCAGTGCTAGAAGCGGACAGGAGGAGACCCAGTACTTC.

Many counts were recorded for this clonotype. The gene calls are TRBV7-2 and TRBJ2-1; TRBD2 matches at 13 bases. The J segment lost 2 bases and the V segment lost 5 bases, leaving 12 bases of the junction unmatched. Germline CDR1 reads SGHTA; CDR2 reads FQGNSA. This CDR3 has 19 amino acids. In DNA, the CDR3 is TGTGCCAGCAGCCGGGGGGGACTAGCGGGATCCCCAGCCTACAATGAGCAGTTCTTC. It specifies CASSRGGLAGSPAYNEQFF.

This clonotype was seen a few times. The V call is TRBV10-3, the J call TRBJ1-3, with D unclear. CDR3 length: 15 amino acids. V was clipped by 8 bases and J by 3 bases, with 17 bases between them. Germline V gives CDR1 ENHRY, CDR2 SYGVKD. In DNA, the CDR3 is TGTGCCATCGGAATGACAACAGCCGGTGGAAACACCATATATTTT. This sequence encodes CAIGMTTAGGNTIYF.

This clonotype was picked up many times. This chain connects TRBV5-6 to TRBJ2-1; 7 nucleotides match TRBD2. Trimming removed 0 bases from V and 10 bases from J; junction bases left unmatched: 22. The CDR3 has 19 amino acids. Germline V gene lookup returns CDR1 SGHDT and CDR2 YYEEEE. The CDR3 sequence is CASSLAGPPGTTPPREQFF. The CDR3 DNA follows: TGTGCCAGCAGCTTGGCCGGACCCCCCGGGACTACCCCACCTAGGGAGCAGTTCTTC.

The sample holds a few counts of this clonotype. The chain recombines TRBV12-3 or TRBV12-4 with TRBJ1-2; the D gene is possibly TRBD1 (5 bases). This CDR3 is 14 amino acids long. V lost 8 bases to trimming and J lost 7 bases, with 20 bases between them. The CDR3: CASDFGAGRRGYTF. For the CDR3, the DNA is TGTGCCAGCGACTTTGGGGCAGGCCGGCGTGGCTACACCTTC.

The CDR3, as DNA: TGCAGTGCTAGAGTTACAGGGTCTGGGGAGCAGTTCTTC. Amino acid sequence: CSARVTGSGEQFF. V gene TRBV20-1 combines with J gene TRBJ2-1, with D perhaps matching TRBD1 (6 bases). In germline, CDR1 is DFQATT, CDR2 SNEGSKA (reference sequence). The CDR3 has 13 amino acids. The V end lost 1 base, the J end lost 10 bases, and 14 bases lay between the germline ends.

The genes are TRBV9 and TRBJ2-2; a weak D match, TRBD1 (6 bases). The CDR3 loop spans 17 amino acids. With 0 bases removed from V and 4 bases from J, the gap between germline ends came to 16 bases. Germline V lookup: CDR1 SGDLS, CDR2 YYNGEE. The CDR3 spells CASSVAFQGPGTGELFF. CDR3 DNA: TGTGCCAGCAGCGTAGCCTTCCAGGGGCCTGGCACCGGGGAGCTGTTTTTT.

The chain uses TRBV18 and TRBJ1-6; D call uncertain. The CDR3 runs to 13 residues. V was cut by 5 bases and J by 6 bases, with 8 bases left in between. From germline, CDR1 is KGHSH and CDR2 LQKENI. CDR3 DNA: TGTGCCAGCTCAAGTCACCTTAATTCACCCCTCCACTTT. The encoded protein is CASSSHLNSPLHF.

This clonotype showed up many times. The chain links TRBV20-1 to TRBJ2-3, with D unresolved. The CDR3 has 15 amino acids. Germline CDR1 and CDR2: DFQATT and SNEGSKA (reference sequence). V dropped 5 bases and J dropped 2 bases, with 17 bases sitting between them. Written as DNA, the CDR3 is TGCAGTGCTGGGATGAGGCTCAGGACCACAGATACGCAGTATTTT. Residues: CSAGMRLRTTDTQYF.

This clonotype appeared many times. The chain combines TRBV18 with TRBJ2-1; 10 nucleotides match TRBD2. Germline lookup yields CDR1 KGHSH and CDR2 LQKENI. V gave up 0 bases and J gave up 7 bases; unmatched junction bases: 15. The CDR3 sequence is 19 residues long. The CDR3 loop reads CASSPPVSSGSYILNEQFF. DNA of the CDR3: TGTGCCAGCTCACCACCGGTGTCTAGCGGGAGTTATATATTAAATGAGCAGTTCTTC.

The CDR3 DNA reads TGTGCCATCAGGACGACTAGCGGAGGCACAGATACGCAGTATTTT. This encodes CAIRTTSGGTDTQYF. The chain employs TRBV10-3 and TRBJ2-3; 9 nucleotides match TRBD2. With V trimmed by 6 bases and J by 1 base, 5 bases remained unmatched. The CDR3 is made up of 15 amino acids. Germline V lookup: CDR1 ENHRY, CDR2 SYGVKD.

The chain joins TRBV6-2 or TRBV6-3 to TRBJ1-1; the match to TRBD1 covers 11 bases. The J segment lost 6 bases and the V segment lost 6 bases, leaving 9 bases of the junction unmatched. The CDR3 loop spans 15 amino acids. Germline V CDR1 and CDR2: MNHEY, SVGEGT. The CDR3 protein is CASRPGQGAKAEAFF. The CDR3 DNA is TGTGCCAGCAGACCCGGACAGGGGGCGAAAGCTGAAGCTTTCTTT.

This clonotype was observed many times. In DNA, the CDR3 is TGTGCCAGCAGCGACAGGGGGACAGGGGCCAACGTCCTGACTTTC. It encodes CASSDRGTGANVLTF. The chain employs TRBV2 and TRBJ2-6, with 9 bases fitting TRBD1. Germline V gene data show CDR1 as SNHLY and CDR2 as FYNNEI. J was trimmed by 4 bases and V by 6 bases; bases with no gene match: 4. This CDR3 contains 15 residues.

This clonotype came up many times. V gene TRBV27 combines with J gene TRBJ2-7; D possibly corresponds to TRBD1 (6 bases). V was trimmed by 3 bases and J by 2 bases, leaving 8 bases between them. CDR1 and CDR2 (germline): MNHEY, SMNVEV (reference sequence). The CDR3 extends over 13 amino acids. In DNA form, the CDR3 reads TGTGCCAGCAGTTTCAGGGGACCCTACGAGCAGTACTTC. Its protein product is CASSFRGPYEQYF.

In its sample, this clonotype was seen many times. The chain joins TRBV15 to TRBJ2-5, with D tentatively TRBD2 (5 bases). The CDR3 is made up of 15 amino acids. Trimming shortened V by 1 base and J by 3 bases, and 12 bases separated the two germline ends. Germline-derived CDR1 and CDR2 are LNHNV and YYDKDF (reference sequence). In DNA, the CDR3 is TGTGCCACCAGCAGAGGTAGCGCAGCAGAAGAGACCCAGTACTTC. Translating gives CATSRGSAAEETQYF. The full variable domain, completed using reference TRBV15 and TRBJ2-5, is DAMVIQNPRYQVTQFGKPVTLSCSQTLNHNVMYWYQQKSSQAPKLLFHYYDKDFNNEADTPDNFQSRRPNTSFCFLDIRSPGLGDTAMYLCATSRGSAAEETQYFGPGTRLLVL.

This clonotype showed up just once. The rearrangement joins TRBV20-1 to TRBJ2-7, with D perhaps matching TRBD1 (6 bases). The CDR3 is 12 residues long. The germline V gene encodes CDR1 DFQATT and CDR2 SNEGSKA (reference sequence). V lost 5 bases and J lost 7, with 15 bases in between. CDR3 sequence reads: CSAQTDRWEQYF. CDR3 in DNA: TGCAGTGCTCAGACGGACAGATGGGAGCAGTACTTC.

Notes on this clonotype: The junction shows a germline mismatch at one end, possibly a read error. V is TRBV5-1 and J is TRBJ2-1, with D maybe TRBD1 (5 bases). Germline CDR1 SGHRS, CDR2 YFSETQ. This CDR3 spans 15 amino acids. CDR3 in amino acids: CASRLGPNRANEQFF. The CDR3 DNA reads TGCGCCAGCAGATTGGGGCCCAACCGGGCTAATGAGCAGTTCTTC.

The gene calls are TRBV20-1 and TRBJ2-1, with D maybe TRBD2 (6 bases). The CDR3 contains 15 residues. The V end was cut by 3 bases, the J end by 9 bases, with 21 bases between. From germline, CDR1 is DFQATT and CDR2 SNEGSKA (reference sequence). The CDR3 DNA follows: TGCAGTGCTAGGCTAGGGCGGGGCTGGAATAGTGAGCAGTTCTTC. Its protein product is CSARLGRGWNSEQFF.

This clonotype was found many times. The gene calls are TRBV9 and TRBJ1-6; D gene uncertain. Germline CDR1 and CDR2: SGDLS and YYNGEE. Trimming removed 3 bases at V and 6 bases at J, with 13 bases between. This CDR3 is built from 15 residues. The CDR3 loop reads CASSGTDGLNSPLHF. The CDR3 DNA sequence: TGTGCCAGCAGCGGCACGGACGGACTTAATTCACCCCTCCACTTT.

This clonotype came up many times. The chain couples TRBV5-1 to TRBJ2-3; tentative D call: TRBD1 (6 bases). The V and J ends lost 0 bases and 3 bases respectively, with 20 bases between them. CDR3 length equals 18 residues. From germline, CDR1 is SGHRS and CDR2 YFSETQ. CDR3 bases: TGCGCCAGCAGCTTGGTTTTTACAGCGTCAAGGGGGACAGATACGCAGTATTTT. Its translation: CASSLVFTASRGTDTQYF.

This chain links TRBV6-1 with TRBJ2-7; D may be TRBD1 (5 bases). The CDR3 covers 12 residues. CDR1 and CDR2 from the germline V gene are MNHNS and SASEGT. The V gene lost 10 bases and the J gene lost 7 bases, with 17 bases spanning the gap. CDR3 coding DNA: TGTGCCACCTTTTACAGGATGGAAGAGCAGTACTTC. Protein product: CATFYRMEEQYF.

This clonotype came up a few times. This rearrangement joins TRBV6-1 to TRBJ2-1; TRBD1 aligns across 7 bases. Germline lookup yields CDR1 MNHNS and CDR2 SASEGT. The CDR3 covers 14 residues. V trimming: 2 bases; J trimming: 3 bases; junction bases outside the gene matches: 1. DNA of the CDR3: TGTGCCAGCAGTGAACCAGGGGGCTACAATGAGCAGTTCTTC. Its translation: CASSEPGGYNEQFF.